This TCR beta chain was recorded in a study of T cells in Graves' hyperthyroidism and ophthalmopathy (dated by TCRdb to between 2018 and 2020). Turning to the overall study: Peripheral blood was collected at initial diagnosis, before any treatment. Prospective prediction of ophthalmopathy was tested in an independent validation cohort of approximately 19 hyperthyroidism patients and 17 patients who later progressed to ophthalmopathy. A discovery cohort of approximately 97 patients, about 40 with Graves' ophthalmopathy and about 58 with stable Graves' hyperthyroidism, was used to find distinguishing TCR V-J signatures. Once sampling was done, hyperthyroidism patients were given methimazole at a starting dose of 30 mg daily, whereas ophthalmopathy patients were given high-dose intravenous methylprednisolone. In addition, the study compared T-cell repertoires in thyroid tissue and in blood from six Graves' hyperthyroidism patients. The roughly 94 discovery patients were randomly divided into training and test sets at a 7:3 ratio. TCR Vbeta CDR3 sequencing of some 140 peripheral blood samples (43 ophthalmopathy, roughly 74 hyperthyroidism and approximately 17 progressor patients) is reported in the paper. Overall study results and their limits: Ophthalmopathy was separated from stable hyperthyroidism by a 13 V-J signature model, with roughly 88% sensitivity and about 81% specificity obtained in cross-validation and 80%/75% obtained in testing. In validation, the model predicted progression to ophthalmopathy a median of roughly 6.5 months before onset, with around 70% sensitivity and about 75% specificity. Most expanded thyroid clonotypes (frequency above 0.001) were also found in blood, which suggests that blood repertoires may mirror thyroid immune responses. No statistical method was used to set the sample size in advance, and investigators knew the group allocation.

Graves' hyperthyroidism was defined as stable when no progression to ophthalmopathy occurred over 18 months of follow-up. The hyperthyroidism patients were between 18 and 65 years old and newly diagnosed, with a disease duration of less than 2 months. Exclusion was applied to patients with uncontrolled infections, other autoimmune diseases, pregnancy or lactation. Diagnoses were established on the basis of clinical symptoms, serum thyroxine and TRAb, thyroid ultrasound, and orbital computed tomography. PBMCs were separated from roughly 9.3 ml of fresh peripheral blood using Ficoll-Paque density gradient centrifugation. Trizol reagent was used to extract total RNA, and RNA quality was then checked on an Agilent 2100 Bioanalyzer. The CDR3 goes from the cysteine to the phenylalanine over 12 residues. Only the CDR3 DNA stays, 36 bases, in frame from base 1. The germline V gene (reference sequence) provides CDR1 GTSNPN and CDR2 SVGIG. Trimming costs V 6 bases and J 3 bases, and their ends lie 12 bases apart.

Amplification of TCR beta CDR3 regions was carried out from RNA transcripts. The first round of RT-PCR for the TCR CDR3 was performed with the HTBI primer set and the Qiagen OneStep RT-PCR kit. The libraries were constructed in a second round of multiplex PCR and then size-selected and purified. Sequencing of the libraries was done on an Illumina HiSeq2000 using paired-end 100 bp reads. As for how the authors treated the data: Raw data were processed with SOAPnuke, discarding reads with adapters, uncalled bases, mean Phred below 15, or no exact constant-primer or identifier match. High-quality paired reads were merged with COPE v1.2.5, and unique nucleotide sequences were defined as clonotypes. MiTCR v1.1 was used to align clonotypes to the IMGT TRBV, TRBD and TRBJ reference segments. The analysis was restricted to V-J combinations with a frequency above 0.0001, which together covered 99% to 99.2% of the repertoires. A TCS score was defined as the ratio of F50 (clonal expansion) to E x V (chaos), with BLOSUM62-based TCRdist applied between CDR3 peptides within each V-J. Welch's t-statistics and random forest reduced 450 to 600 V-J features to 13, which were used in a naive Bayes classifier (R e1071). The public sequencing data were trimmed at Q25 with fastp and processed into clonotypes with MiXCR by TCRdb, which kept only in-frame beta chains. Under each unique CDR3 protein, matching rows form one entry showing the most common genes and DNA. These V and J calls originate from TCRdb's pipeline instead of the authors' own analysis. Recorded for this sample are some 360,000 distinct CDR3 sequences; over 11% of them occurred a single time. The ten largest clones take up 8% to 13% of the sample.

There are many counts of this clonotype. Its recognized antigen is unknown. The sample holds no much larger clone one base away, and base qualities are not on file. This clonotype was obtained from a woman aged 60 to 75 with Graves' hyperthyroidism. Material: blood. The chain couples TRBV30 to TRBJ2-7, with TRBD1 tentatively as D gene (5 bases match). The CDR3 protein is CACKGVVYEQYF. The nucleotide sequence is TGTGCCTGTAAAGGGGTAGTCTACGAGCAGTACTTC. The full variable domain, with segments outside the CDR3 supplied by the reference TRBV30 and TRBJ2-7 proteins, appears as SQTIHQWPATLVQPVGSPLSLECTVEGTSNPNLYWYRQAAGRGLQLLFYSVGIGQISSEVPQNLSASRPQDRQFILSSKKLLLSDSGFYLCACKGVVYEQYFGPGTRLTVT.